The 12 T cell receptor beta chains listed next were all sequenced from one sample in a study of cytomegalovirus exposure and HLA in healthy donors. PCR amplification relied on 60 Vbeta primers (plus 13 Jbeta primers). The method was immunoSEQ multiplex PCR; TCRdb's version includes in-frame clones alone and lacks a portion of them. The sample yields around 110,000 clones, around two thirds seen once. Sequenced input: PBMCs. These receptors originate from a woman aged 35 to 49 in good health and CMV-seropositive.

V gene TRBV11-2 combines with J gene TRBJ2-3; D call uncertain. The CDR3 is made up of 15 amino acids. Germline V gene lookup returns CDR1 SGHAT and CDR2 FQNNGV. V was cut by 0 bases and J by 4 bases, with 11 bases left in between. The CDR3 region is CASSLDPRIADTQYF. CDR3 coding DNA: TGTGCCAGCAGCTTAGATCCCAGAATCGCAGATACGCAGTATTTT.

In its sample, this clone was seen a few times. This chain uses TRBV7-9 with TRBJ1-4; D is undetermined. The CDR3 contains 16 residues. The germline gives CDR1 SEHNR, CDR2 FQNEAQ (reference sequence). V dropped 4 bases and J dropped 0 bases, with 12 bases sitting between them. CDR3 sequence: CASSSLGGTTNEKLFF. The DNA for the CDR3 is TGTGCCAGCAGCTCACTCGGCGGGACAACTAATGAAAAACTGTTTTTT.

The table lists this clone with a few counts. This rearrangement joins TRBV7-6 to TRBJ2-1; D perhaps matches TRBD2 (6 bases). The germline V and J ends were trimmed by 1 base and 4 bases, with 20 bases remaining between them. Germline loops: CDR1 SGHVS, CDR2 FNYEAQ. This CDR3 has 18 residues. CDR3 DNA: TGTGCCAGCAGCTTAGGAGTCGTGGCGGGAACCTCATACAATGAGCAGTTCTTC. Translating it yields CASSLGVVAGTSYNEQFF.

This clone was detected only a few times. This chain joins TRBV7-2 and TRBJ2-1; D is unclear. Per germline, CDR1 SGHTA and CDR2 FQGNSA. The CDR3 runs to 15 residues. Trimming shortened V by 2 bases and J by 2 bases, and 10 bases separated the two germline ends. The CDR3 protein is CASSLWSSPYNEQFF. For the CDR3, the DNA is TGTGCCAGCAGCTTATGGTCGAGCCCCTACAATGAGCAGTTCTTC.

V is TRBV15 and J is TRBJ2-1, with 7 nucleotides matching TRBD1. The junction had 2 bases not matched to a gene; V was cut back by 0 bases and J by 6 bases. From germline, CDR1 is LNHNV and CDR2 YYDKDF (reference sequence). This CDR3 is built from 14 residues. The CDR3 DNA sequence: TGTGCCACCAGCAGAGAGACAGGGACCAATGAGCAGTTCTTC. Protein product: CATSRETGTNEQFF.

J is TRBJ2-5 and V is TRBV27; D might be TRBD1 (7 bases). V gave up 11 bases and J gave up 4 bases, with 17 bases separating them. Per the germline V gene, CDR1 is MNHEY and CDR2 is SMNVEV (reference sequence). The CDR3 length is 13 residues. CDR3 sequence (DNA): TGTGCCTCCCTCGGGCAGGGGGGAGAGACCCAGTACTTC. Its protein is CASLGQGGETQYF.

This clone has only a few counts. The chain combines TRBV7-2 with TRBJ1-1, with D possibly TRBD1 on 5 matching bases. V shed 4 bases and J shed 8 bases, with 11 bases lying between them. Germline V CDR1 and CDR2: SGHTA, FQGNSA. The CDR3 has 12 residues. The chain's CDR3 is CASSYSYREAFF. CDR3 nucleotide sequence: TGTGCCAGCAGCTACTCGTACAGGGAAGCTTTCTTT.

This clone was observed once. This CDR3 is CATSRPYRTNEQYF. For the CDR3, the DNA is TGTGCCACCAGCAGACCATACAGGACCAACGAGCAGTACTTC. V usage is TRBV15 and J usage is TRBJ2-7, with D possibly TRBD1 on 5 matching bases. The CDR3 is made up of 14 amino acids. Germline CDR1 is LNHNV and CDR2 is YYDKDF (reference sequence). V was shortened by 2 bases and J by 5 bases, with 13 bases between the two germline ends. Based on the CDR3 plus reference TRBV15 and TRBJ2-7, the full variable domain is DAMVIQNPRYQVTQFGKPVTLSCSQTLNHNVMYWYQQKSSQAPKLLFHYYDKDFNNEADTPDNFQSRRPNTSFCFLDIRSPGLGDTAMYLCATSRPYRTNEQYFGPGTRLTVT.

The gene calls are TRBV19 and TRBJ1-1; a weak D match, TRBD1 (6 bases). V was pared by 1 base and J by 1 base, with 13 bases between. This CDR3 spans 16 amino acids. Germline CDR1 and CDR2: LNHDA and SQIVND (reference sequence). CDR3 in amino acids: CASSIVTGSTNTEAFF. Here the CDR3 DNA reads TGTGCCAGTAGTATAGTTACAGGGTCTACGAACACTGAAGCTTTCTTT.

CDR3 DNA sequence: TGTGCCAGCAGTGACGATTCCCAAGGGGAGAACACTGAAGCTTTCTTT. It specifies CASSDDSQGENTEAFF. This chain uses TRBV6-1 with TRBJ1-1, with D perhaps matching TRBD1 (5 bases). V shed 3 bases and J shed 1 base, with 15 bases lying between them. The CDR3 consists of 16 residues. Germline V gene data show CDR1 as MNHNS and CDR2 as SASEGT.

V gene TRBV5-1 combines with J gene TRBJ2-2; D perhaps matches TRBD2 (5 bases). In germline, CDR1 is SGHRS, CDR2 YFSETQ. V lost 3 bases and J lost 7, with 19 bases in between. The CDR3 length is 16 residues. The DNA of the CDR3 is TGCGCCAGCAGCTCGGCTGAGGCAGGAGGTAACGGGGAGCTGTTTTTT. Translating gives CASSSAEAGGNGELFF.

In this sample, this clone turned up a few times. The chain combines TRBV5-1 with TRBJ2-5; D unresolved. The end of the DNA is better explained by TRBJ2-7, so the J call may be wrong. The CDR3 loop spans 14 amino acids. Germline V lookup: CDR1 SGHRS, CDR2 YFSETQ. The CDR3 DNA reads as TGCGCCAGCAGCTTGGATCGCGGTTCCTACGAGCAGTACTTC. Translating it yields CASSLDRGSYEQYF.